This record looks at one T cell receptor beta chain sequence and its context. Its antigen remains unknown. The record originates from a study of glioma-infiltrating T cells. Notes on the study in general: Tissue-blood divergence was below expectation in non-neoplastic patients, above in gliomas.

The iRepertoire nested amplicon-rescue multiplex PCR amplified TCR alpha and beta CDR3s from RNA. For one-step reverse transcription and amplification, roughly 95-450 ng of tissue mRNA or PBMC total RNA was used. TCRdb redid the calling of the multiplex PCR reads with MiXCR, one entry per CDR3 protein. The sample lists about 130,000 distinct CDR3 sequences, about 25% occurring once. The TCR was taken from a human donor with low-grade glioma or glioblastoma, undergoing nonglioma brain surgery, or in good health (not recorded which). Sequencing input: glioma tissue, nonneoplastic brain tissue, or PBMCs (not recorded which).

The CDR3 region is CSVEDLGTEAFF. The CDR3 bases are TGCAGCGTTGAAGATCTTGGCACTGAAGCTTTCTTT. The chain has TRBV29-1 and TRBJ1-1; no firm D call. The V end lost 0 bases, the J end lost 4 bases, and 6 bases lay between the germline ends. This CDR3 is built from 12 residues. Per germline, CDR1 SQVTM and CDR2 ANQGSEA.